This TCR beta chain emerged from a study of cytomegalovirus exposure and HLA in healthy donors listed by TCRdb under 2017. Turning to the overall study: According to a later analysis, one platform produced both the roughly 120 validation repertoires and the approximately 670 repertoires of the first cohort. The study aimed to test whether cataloging public T cell receptors could reveal signatures of past pathogen exposure. A separate validation cohort of approximately 130 different subjects was used in addition to the approximately 700-subject first cohort. To predict cytomegalovirus infection status, the study combined high-throughput TCR immunosequencing, statistical association of individual TCRs with disease status, and machine learning.

The library was produced with the immunoSEQ multiplex PCR assay. Concerning the study's data processing: A statistical classification framework was developed to diagnose cytomegalovirus status using the catalog of TCR beta chain sequences. TCRdb took this table from immuneACCESS and kept in-frame rearrangements with V and J called. Such tables lack part of the clones; where checked against another copy, unresolved V genes explain under half of the gap, and the rest is unexplained. That table is the source of V, J and clone size, and D and trimming were worked out from the DNA. This sample gives over 150,000 clones in total; 75% to 90% of them show up just once. The ten top clones hold approximately 2% of the sample. Note on this clone: It has no known antigen specificity. No base-level quality is on record; no much larger clone is a single base apart.

Trimming at the junction amounts to 3 bases on V and 11 bases on J, and the germline ends lie 9 bases apart. The CDR3 goes from the cysteine to the phenylalanine over 12 residues. Only CDR3 DNA is held: 36 bases, read in frame from base 1. Taken from the germline V gene, the CDR1 and CDR2 loops are SGHRS and YFSETQ. Donors formed part of the validation cohort, which comprised 120 subjects and was distinct from the first cohort of some 700 subjects. Here is what the overall study found, with its caveats: A total of 150 or so TCR beta chains were listed by the study as associated with cytomegalovirus. A later analysis had no HLA typing for the validation cohort, so co-occurrence there was scored across all 130 or so repertoires. A later analysis found that TCRs clustered in the first cohort also tended to co-occur in the 120 or so validation repertoires, with approximately 94% of cluster scores above 0. Most TCR sequences were seen in very few donors, while some public TCRs were found in many individuals. In both the original and validation cohorts, the classifier was reported to diagnose cytomegalovirus status with high specificity and sensitivity. The authors suggested that the approach could potentially be extended to other disease states and immunological phenotypes. In vitro tests confirmed that a few of the cytomegalovirus-associated TCR beta chains recognize cytomegalovirus antigens.

The TCR sequence derives from a woman aged 18 to 35 in good health and CMV-seronegative. The sequencing sample was made of PBMCs. The chain links TRBV5-1 with TRBJ1-6; TRBD1 could be the D gene, as 5 bases match. The encoded CDR3 is CASSSDIPPLHF. The nucleotide sequence reads TGCGCCAGCAGCTCGGACATCCCACCCCTCCACTTT.